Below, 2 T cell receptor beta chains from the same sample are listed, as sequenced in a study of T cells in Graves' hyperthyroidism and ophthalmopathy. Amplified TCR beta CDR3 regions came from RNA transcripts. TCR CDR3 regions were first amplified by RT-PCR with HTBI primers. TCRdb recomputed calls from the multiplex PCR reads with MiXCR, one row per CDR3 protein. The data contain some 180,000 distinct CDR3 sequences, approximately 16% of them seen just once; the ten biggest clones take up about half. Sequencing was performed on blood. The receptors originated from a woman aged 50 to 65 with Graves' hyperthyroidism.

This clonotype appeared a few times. CDR3 amino acids: CSARDQSGRAKNIQYF. The CDR3 bases are TGCAGTGCTAGAGATCAAAGCGGGCGGGCCAAAAACATTCAGTACTTC. This chain connects TRBV20-1 to TRBJ2-4; D possibly corresponds to TRBD2 (6 bases). Trimming left V 0 bases short and J 1 base short, with 13 bases between. Germline CDR1 reads DFQATT; CDR2 reads SNEGSKA (reference sequence). The CDR3 runs 16 residues.

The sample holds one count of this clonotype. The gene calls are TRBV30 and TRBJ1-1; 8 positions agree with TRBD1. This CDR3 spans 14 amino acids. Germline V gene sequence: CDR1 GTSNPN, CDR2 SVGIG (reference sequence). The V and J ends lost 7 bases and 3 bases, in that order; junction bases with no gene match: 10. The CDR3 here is CASRHRDRYTEAFF. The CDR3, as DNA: TGTGCCTCCCGGCACCGGGACAGGTACACTGAAGCTTTCTTT.